What follows are 13 T cell receptor beta chains derived from one specimen sequenced in a study of CD8 T cells in Susac syndrome. Random hexamers were used to reverse transcribe about 0.5 to 1 ug of RNA. TCRdb passed the immunoSEQ multiplex PCR reads through MiXCR, listing each CDR3 protein once. Of some 140,000 distinct CDR3 sequences listed, 75% to 90% were seen once; the top ten hold about 0.51%. The sample was CD8+ T cells from PBMCs. All receptors derive from a human donor with multiple sclerosis.

CDR3 residues: CASSLGGYTF. CDR3 sequence (DNA): TGTGCCAGCAGTTTAGGTGGCTACACCTTC. The gene calls are TRBV12-3 or TRBV12-4 and TRBJ1-2, with D uncertain. V gave up 1 base and J gave up 7 bases, with 1 base separating them. This CDR3 spans 10 amino acids.

This chain uses TRBV7-9 with TRBJ2-1; 8 bases map to TRBD2. Unmatched junction bases numbered 10, after V lost 5 bases and J lost 4 bases. Germline CDR1 is SEHNR and CDR2 is FQNEAQ (reference sequence). CDR3 size: 16 residues. CDR3 sequence (DNA): TGTGCCAGCAGCACAGAGACTAGCGTCCTTTACAATGAGCAGTTCTTC. Translation: CASSTETSVLYNEQFF.

The CDR3 nucleotides read TGTGCCAGCAGCTGGCAGGGAATGCCCCAGCATTTT. It translates to CASSWQGMPQHF. The rearrangement joins TRBV7-2 to TRBJ1-5; maybe TRBD1 (5 bases). Germline loops: CDR1 SGHTA, CDR2 FQGNSA. The CDR3 covers 12 residues. The V end was cut by 4 bases, the J end by 9 bases, with 10 bases between.

This clonotype was recorded a few times. This chain uses TRBV7-2 with TRBJ1-5; TRBD1 matches 8 bases. V shed 2 bases, J shed 6 bases, and the junction held 6 bases outside the gene matches. Germline V gene data show CDR1 as SGHTA and CDR2 as FQGNSA. This CDR3 has 15 residues. The CDR3 loop is CASSLQDRAIQPQHF. In DNA, the CDR3 is TGTGCCAGCAGCTTACAGGACAGGGCCATTCAGCCCCAGCATTTT.

The V gene is TRBV9, the J gene TRBJ1-6; D call uncertain. Trimming pared 0 bases from V and 0 bases from J, leaving 16 bases between. Germline CDR1 and CDR2: SGDLS and YYNGEE. This CDR3 region has 19 residues. CDR3 sequence reads: CASSVAEVKPHSYNSPLHF. CDR3 DNA sequence: TGTGCCAGCAGCGTAGCCGAGGTTAAGCCCCACTCCTATAATTCACCCCTCCACTTT.

This clonotype was counted once. This rearrangement joins TRBV6-1 to TRBJ2-7; 8 nucleotides agree with TRBD2. Looked up from germline, CDR1 is MNHNS and CDR2 is SASEGT. After removal of 2 bases from V and 9 bases from J, the junction contained 21 bases not matched to a gene. The CDR3 loop spans 18 amino acids. The CDR3 bases are TGTGCCAGCAGTGAAATTCCCCTTTTCGTAGCGGGGATCTCTGGGCAGTACTTC. It specifies CASSEIPLFVAGISGQYF.

V is TRBV2 and J is TRBJ2-7, with 7 positions matching TRBD2. The CDR3 is 17 residues long. The V segment lost 0 bases and the J segment 7 bases; nucleotides outside the gene matches: 15. CDR1 is SNHLY, CDR2 FYNNEI, per germline. The CDR3 spells CASSEALRLADGWEQYV. CDR3 in DNA: TGTGCCAGCAGTGAAGCGCTTCGGCTAGCGGACGGCTGGGAGCAGTACGTC.

V gene TRBV5-1 combines with J gene TRBJ2-3; D remains unclear. In germline, CDR1 is SGHRS, CDR2 YFSETQ. Between the trimmed V and J ends, which lost 0 bases and 5 bases, there was a span of 7 bases. The CDR3 extends over 13 amino acids. CDR3 residues: CASSLAGVDTQYF. DNA of the CDR3: TGCGCCAGCAGCTTGGCCGGAGTAGATACGCAGTATTTT.

The chain employs TRBV7-9 and TRBJ2-2, with D hard to call. The CDR3 length is 13 residues. In germline, CDR1 is SEHNR, CDR2 FQNEAQ (reference sequence). Trimming pared 3 bases from V and 4 bases from J, leaving 6 bases between. In nucleotides, the CDR3 is TGTGCCAGCAGCTTCGAAGCCACCGGGGAGCTGTTTTTT. Protein product: CASSFEATGELFF. Variable domain in full (rest from reference TRBV7-9 and TRBJ2-2): DTGVSQNPRHKITKRGQNVTFRCDPISEHNRLYWYRQTLGQGPEFLTYFQNEAQLEKSRLLSDRFSAERPKGSFSTLEIQRTEQGDSAMYLCASSFEATGELFFGEGSRLTVL.

V and J are TRBV29-1 and TRBJ2-1; possibly TRBD2 for D (5 bases). CDR3 length equals 15 residues. V was pared by 1 base and J by 10 bases, with 20 bases between. Germline lookup yields CDR1 SQVTM and CDR2 ANQGSEA. The CDR3 DNA reads TGCAGCGTTGAAGGAAGGGCGTATTGGCGGGCCGAGCAGTTCTTC. Its protein product is CSVEGRAYWRAEQFF.

V is TRBV6-5 and J is TRBJ2-3, with TRBD2 as a possible D gene (6 bases). V lost 2 bases, J lost 2 bases, and 8 bases lay in between. The CDR3 is 14 amino acids. Germline values: CDR1 MNHEY, CDR2 SVGAGI. In nucleotides, the CDR3 is TGTGCCAGCAGTTACGCGGGACCCACAGATACGCAGTATTTT. It yields the protein CASSYAGPTDTQYF.

The J gene is TRBJ2-1, the V gene TRBV27; 11 bases are a match to TRBD2. The trim removed 4 bases at V and 7 bases at J, leaving 6 bases unmatched. Germline V gene data show CDR1 as MNHEY and CDR2 as SMNVEV (reference sequence). The length of the CDR3 is 15 residues. CDR3 amino acids: CASSYSGRAGNEQFF. The CDR3, as DNA: TGTGCCAGCAGTTATAGCGGGAGGGCCGGAAATGAGCAGTTCTTC.

The chain joins TRBV6-1 to TRBJ1-1; 8 nucleotides match TRBD1. The germline V gene has CDR1 MNHNS and CDR2 SASEGT. Germline trimming cut 5 bases from V and 8 bases from J; bases unmatched to any gene: 7. This CDR3 contains 13 residues. For the CDR3, the DNA is TGTGCCAGCAGTTTCACAGGGGGGTCGGAAGCTTTCTTT. Translation: CASSFTGGSEAFF.